A single sample gave rise to the 6 T cell receptor beta chains below, sequenced in a study of glioma-infiltrating T cells (dated by TCRdb to the mid-2010s). TCRdb shows the sequencer as Illumina MiSeq. The iRepertoire nested amplicon-rescue multiplex PCR (arm-PCR) platform was used to amplify TCR alpha and beta CDR3 regions from RNA. TCRdb's own reprocessing of the public reads used fastp at Q25 and MiXCR and kept productive beta chains. Every CDR3 protein is listed once, alongside the most common genes and DNA of its rows. The sample yields about 400,000 distinct CDR3 sequences; around 38% were counted once. The ten largest make up more than 10% of the sample. Material for sequencing was glioma tissue, nonneoplastic brain tissue, or PBMCs (not recorded which). All receptors come from a human donor with low-grade glioma or glioblastoma, undergoing nonglioma brain surgery, or in good health (not recorded which).

This sequence joins TRBV24-1 and TRBJ2-2, with a weak D call TRBD2 (6 bases). The length of the CDR3 is 17 residues. V lost 3 bases to trimming and J lost 4 bases, with 17 bases between them. CDR1 is KGHDR, CDR2 SFDVKD, per germline. The CDR3 DNA is TGTGCCACCAGTGATGCTGGCGGGCGGGGAGGCACCGGGGAGCTGTTTTTT. This codes for CATSDAGGRGGTGELFF.

By frequency in the sample, this clonotype is medium-sized (0.01 to 0.1%). V gene TRBV6-1 combines with J gene TRBJ2-3, with 14 bases identical to TRBD2. Germline V gene lookup returns CDR1 MNHNS and CDR2 SASEGT. V was clipped by 4 bases and J by 2 bases; unmatched bases: 5. This CDR3 has 17 amino acids. This CDR3 reads CASSGGTSGGYTDTQYF. As DNA, the CDR3 is TGTGCCAGCAGTGGGGGGACTAGCGGGGGATACACAGATACGCAGTATTTT.

A few counts support this clonotype. This sequence joins TRBV19 and TRBJ2-1, with TRBD1 as a possible D gene (5 bases). V was shortened by 7 bases and J by 2 bases, with 9 bases between the two germline ends. The V gene's germline CDR1 is LNHDA and CDR2 SQIVND (reference sequence). The CDR3 extends over 13 amino acids. CDR3 sequence: CASTQGPYNEQFF. CDR3 in DNA: TGTGCCAGTACCCAGGGCCCCTACAATGAGCAGTTCTTC.

As for this clonotype: A much larger clonotype is one base distant, so this may be a read error. CDR3 nucleotide sequence: TGCAGTGCTCCCGTGCCAGGGGTCTACTACGAGCAGTACTTC. Translated: CSAPVPGVYYEQYF. The chain recombines TRBV20-1 with TRBJ2-7; D might be TRBD1 (6 bases). Germline values: CDR1 DFQATT, CDR2 SNEGSKA (reference sequence). There are 14 residues in the CDR3. Trimming stripped 5 bases from V and 3 bases from J, with 17 bases between.

The chain carries TRBV28 and TRBJ1-5, with 7 nucleotides matching TRBD1. CDR1 is MDHEN and CDR2 is SYDVKM in the germline V gene. The J segment lost 3 bases and the V segment lost 6 bases, leaving 17 bases of the junction unmatched. This CDR3 spans 18 amino acids. The CDR3 sequence is CASSPNQGGTFNNQPQHF. DNA of the CDR3: TGTGCCAGCAGCCCGAACCAGGGGGGTACCTTTAACAATCAGCCCCAGCATTTT.

This chain joins TRBV2 and TRBJ2-3; 7 bases match TRBD2. Germline V gene sequence: CDR1 SNHLY, CDR2 FYNNEI. The CDR3 spans 13 residues. Trimming took 7 bases from V and 9 from J; bases not matched to a gene: 10. In DNA form, the CDR3 reads TGTGCCAGCACCTATGTTGCGGGAGACACGCAGTATTTT. Residues: CASTYVAGDTQYF.